This T cell receptor (beta chain) was sequenced in a study of T-cell memory formation after mild COVID-19. Study in general: TCR clusters were largely donor specific. Findings and caveats of the study: Pre-infection memory harbored some responding clones, suggesting cross-reactive memory joined.

V lost 3 bases to trimming and J lost 9 bases; unmatched junction nucleotides: 4. The V gene's germline CDR1 is DFQATT and CDR2 SNEGSKA (reference sequence). The CDR3 runs 14 residues. Of note for this clonotype: Its antigen remains unidentified.

MiXCR, run by TCRdb on the 5' RACE reads, gives a single entry per CDR3 protein. Here the sample spans 200,000 to 300,000 distinct CDR3 sequences, over 15% being singletons. Sequencing used PBMCs or a T cell subset sorted from them (not recorded which). This sequence was found in a young man who had mild COVID-19 (a few samples of this study predate the infection). Cell type and time point are not known. V is TRBV20-1 and J is TRBJ2-1; the match to TRBD2 covers 14 bases. The CDR3 sequence: CSARGGLAGAEQFF. The CDR3 coding sequence is TGCAGTGCTAGGGGGGGACTAGCGGGAGCTGAGCAGTTCTTC.